Described below is a single TCR beta chain sequence and its context. Its antigen is still unknown. These data originate in a study of beta chain features in type 1 diabetes. Study-level findings and limits: PCR might pick shorter templates more often, in the same way for patients and controls. Reduced insertions and increased deletions marked VDJ junctions in type 1 diabetes patients.

V dropped 4 bases and J dropped 2; count of bases not matched to a gene: 5. There are 14 residues in the CDR3. From germline, CDR1 is LNHDA and CDR2 SQIVND (reference sequence). Using CD45RO/CCR7/CD25/CD127/CD95/CD27, CD4+ naive, central memory, regulatory and stem cell-like memory cells were sorted. Expressed TCRB transcripts got sequenced, as all isolated RNA was reverse transcribed. Profiled with immunoSEQ multiplex PCR; TCRdb holds only in-frame clones, not every one. Here the sample spans 15,000 to 18,000 clones, around two fifths being singletons. The chain carries TRBV19 and TRBJ2-7; 7 bases agree with TRBD1. The sequence was obtained from a woman in her thirties or forties in good health. Sequencing was performed on stem cell memory CD4+ T cells from blood. The CDR3, as DNA: TGTGCCAGTAGTAAACAGGGGAGAACCTACGAGCAGTACTTC. Translated: CASSKQGRTYEQYF. Supplemented by reference TRBV19 and TRBJ2-7, the full variable domain reads DGGITQSPKYLFRKEGQNVTLSCEQNLNHDAMYWYRQDPGQGLRLIYYSQIVNDFQKGDIAEGYSVSREKKESFPLTVTSAQKNPTAFYLCASSKQGRTYEQYFGPGTRLTVT.